Following are 13 T cell receptor beta chains from one sample sequenced in a study of cytomegalovirus exposure and HLA in healthy donors. Primers for the PCR totalled 60 Vbeta and 13 Jbeta. Profiled with immunoSEQ multiplex PCR; TCRdb holds only in-frame clones, not every one. The table has roughly 100,000 clones, 75% to 85% seen once; the top ten hold around 2.1%. The sequenced sample consisted of PBMCs. These receptors were obtained from a man aged 25 to 45 in good health and CMV-seronegative.

The gene calls are TRBV28 and TRBJ1-5; 8 positions match TRBD1. This CDR3 region has 15 residues. Trimming took 6 bases from V and 1 from J; bases not matched to a gene: 5. Germline V CDR1 and CDR2: MDHEN, SYDVKM. The CDR3 DNA is TGTGCCAGCAGGGGGCGGACAGGGAGCAATCAGCCCCAGCATTTT. It translates to CASRGRTGSNQPQHF.

The J gene is TRBJ2-1, the V gene TRBV7-2, with D perhaps TRBD1 (6 bases). V was clipped by 0 bases and J by 12 bases, with 12 bases between them. CDR1 and CDR2 (germline): SGHTA, FQGNSA. The CDR3 extends over 13 amino acids. CDR3 loop: CASSLAQGIGQFF. The CDR3 DNA sequence: TGTGCCAGCAGCTTAGCTCAGGGGATAGGGCAGTTCTTC.

This chain links TRBV5-4 with TRBJ1-1; a weak D match, TRBD1 (5 bases). The CDR3 runs 13 residues. Trimming left V 4 bases short and J 1 base short, with 8 bases between. CDR1 is SGHNT and CDR2 is YYREEE in the germline V gene (reference sequence). The CDR3 nucleotides are TGTGCCAGCAGCCCCCAGGGGAACACTGAAGCTTTCTTT. Its protein is CASSPQGNTEAFF.

This clone was found once. The chain links TRBV7-9 to TRBJ2-2; TRBD2 might be the D (5 bases). Germline lookup yields CDR1 SEHNR and CDR2 FQNEAQ (reference sequence). The V and J ends lost 0 bases and 7 bases respectively, with 12 bases between them. The CDR3 is made up of 15 amino acids. The CDR3 DNA reads as TGTGCCAGCAGCTTAGCGACGGGATTCGGCGGGGAGCTGTTTTTT. This translates into CASSLATGFGGELFF.

The chain employs TRBV7-2 and TRBJ1-3; 8 nucleotides line up with TRBD1. The CDR3 has 15 amino acids. Looked up from germline, CDR1 is SGHTA and CDR2 is FQGNSA. V trimming: 1 base; J trimming: 4 bases; junction bases outside the gene matches: 3. The CDR3 sequence: CASSLGSGGGNTIYF. The CDR3 DNA sequence: TGTGCCAGCAGCTTAGGGTCAGGGGGCGGAAACACCATATATTTT. Based on the CDR3 plus reference TRBV7-2 and TRBJ1-3, the full variable domain is GAGVSQSPSNKVTEKGKDVELRCDPISGHTALYWYRQSLGQGLEFLIYFQGNSAPDKSGLPSDRFSAERTGGSVSTLTIQRTQQEDSAVYLCASSLGSGGGNTIYFGEGSWLTVV.

This rearrangement joins TRBV5-5 to TRBJ2-5, with 7 bases that match TRBD1. Trimming took 4 bases from V and 1 from J; bases not matched to a gene: 10. This CDR3 spans 16 amino acids. CDR1 and CDR2 from the germline V gene are SGHKS and YYEKEE (reference sequence). CDR3 in amino acids: CASSLQGQLIQETQYF. Written as DNA, the CDR3 is TGTGCCAGCAGCCTCCAGGGACAGTTAATCCAAGAGACCCAGTACTTC.

This clone was recorded only once. J is TRBJ1-1 and V is TRBV27; TRBD1 aligns across 7 bases. Looked up from germline, CDR1 is MNHEY and CDR2 is SMNVEV (reference sequence). V lost 5 bases, J lost 8 bases, and 8 bases stayed unmatched. The CDR3 has 13 amino acids. This chain's CDR3 is CASSPNTGAEAFF. The CDR3 nucleotides are TGTGCCAGCAGTCCCAATACAGGGGCAGAAGCTTTCTTT.

The chain joins TRBV28 to TRBJ2-7; perhaps TRBD2 as D (5 bases). CDR1 and CDR2 from the germline V gene are MDHEN and SYDVKM. The V gene lost 7 bases and the J gene lost 6 bases, with 16 bases spanning the gap. The CDR3 is made up of 13 amino acids. CDR3 amino acids: CASNQPGLSEQYF. The CDR3 DNA follows: TGTGCCAGCAATCAACCCGGACTCTCCGAGCAGTACTTC.

This clone was seen a handful of times. CDR3 sequence reads: CASSEGRGEQFF. The DNA for the CDR3 is TGTGCCAGCAGTGAGGGTAGGGGTGAGCAGTTCTTC. The chain employs TRBV2 and TRBJ2-1, with D tentatively TRBD1 (5 bases). CDR1 and CDR2 from the germline V gene are SNHLY and FYNNEI. The CDR3 runs 12 residues. V lost 3 bases, J lost 9 bases, and 9 bases lay in between.

The chain combines TRBV7-8 with TRBJ1-1; unclear D gene. The CDR3 contains 13 residues. Trimming pared 3 bases from V and 6 bases from J, leaving 11 bases between. Germline loops: CDR1 SGHVS, CDR2 FQNEAQ. The CDR3 DNA follows: TGTGCCAGCAGCTTCAATCTATCCCCTGAAGCTTTCTTT. Protein product: CASSFNLSPEAFF.

The chain recombines TRBV9 with TRBJ1-1, with 8 nucleotides matching TRBD1. The ends lost 3 bases at V and 3 bases at J; junction bases unmatched: 1. The germline CDR1 and CDR2 sequences are SGDLS and YYNGEE. The CDR3 has 13 amino acids. The CDR3 protein is CASSEGQDTEAFF. Written as DNA, the CDR3 is TGTGCCAGCAGCGAGGGACAGGACACTGAAGCTTTCTTT.

This rearrangement joins TRBV28 to TRBJ1-2, with 7 positions matching TRBD1. Germline assignment: CDR1 MDHEN and CDR2 SYDVKM. The V segment lost 10 bases and the J segment 8 bases; nucleotides outside the gene matches: 19. The CDR3 contains 15 residues. CDR3 amino acids: CATNSGQARTLGYTF. CDR3 coding DNA: TGTGCCACTAACAGCGGACAGGCGAGGACCCTCGGCTACACCTTC.

The chain links TRBV28 to TRBJ1-2; possible D gene TRBD1, 5 bases. Germline V lookup: CDR1 MDHEN, CDR2 SYDVKM. The CDR3 sequence is 13 residues long. V gave up 6 bases and J gave up 11 bases, with 19 bases separating them. The CDR3 DNA sequence: TGTGCCAGCAGGCGACCTGTGACAGACCTATACACCTTC. Translated: CASRRPVTDLYTF.